These 14 T cell receptor beta chains came from one sample sequenced in a study of Ad26.COV2.S vaccination and SARS-CoV-2 variants. This sample's treatment: over 15 received Ad26.COV2.S at low or high dose, single or two shots; a few received placebo; per-sample allocation not given. Specimen acquisition occurred on day 63 following the initial vaccine or placebo injection. Using immunoSEQ multiplex PCR, the repertoire was profiled, and TCRdb retains in-frame clones only, with some absent. The sample contains about 680,000 clones, 89% of which appear only once. This specimen consisted of peripheral blood, obtained in a trial of Ad26.COV2.S vaccine versus placebo. The receptors originated from a person aged 18-65 years who received the Ad26.COV2.S COVID-19 vaccine or a placebo.

This chain joins TRBV4-2 and TRBJ1-2; D not certain. Germline lookup yields CDR1 LGHNA and CDR2 YNFKEQ. This CDR3 is 16 amino acids long. V lost 0 bases, J lost 3 bases, and 14 bases lay in between. The CDR3 reads CASSQDPARTDYGYTF. The CDR3 DNA follows: TGTGCCAGCAGCCAAGACCCCGCTAGGACGGACTATGGCTACACCTTC.

The count of this clone is one. The CDR3 sequence: CASSSSSGLTYEQYF. CDR3 bases: TGTGCCAGCTCATCTTCCTCAGGGTTAACCTACGAGCAGTACTTC. The chain couples TRBV5-5 to TRBJ2-7; D possibly corresponds to TRBD1 (5 bases). Trimming took off 7 bases at V and 2 bases at J, with 19 bases between the two ends. This CDR3 has 15 residues. Germline-derived CDR1 and CDR2 are SGHKS and YYEKEE (reference sequence).

The chain combines TRBV5-4 with TRBJ2-6, with TRBD2 matching over 10 bases. J was trimmed by 0 bases and V by 0 bases; bases with no gene match: 3. CDR3 length: 18 residues. Looked up from germline, CDR1 is SGHNT and CDR2 is YYREEE (reference sequence). The CDR3 here is CASSLDLAGASGANVLTF. The DNA of the CDR3 is TGTGCCAGCAGCTTGGACCTAGCGGGAGCCTCTGGGGCCAACGTCCTGACTTTC.

The rearrangement links TRBV29-1 to TRBJ2-7; D perhaps matches TRBD1 (5 bases). V was trimmed by 4 bases and J by 1 base, leaving 11 bases between them. In germline, CDR1 is SQVTM, CDR2 ANQGSEA. This CDR3 is built from 13 residues. CDR3 sequence reads: CSVVRGLSYEQYF. CDR3 DNA sequence: TGCAGCGTTGTTAGGGGTCTTTCCTACGAGCAGTACTTC.

The rearrangement joins TRBV12-3 or TRBV12-4 to TRBJ1-1, with D maybe TRBD1 (6 bases). This CDR3 region has 12 residues. Trimming took off 5 bases at V and 7 bases at J, with 11 bases between the two ends. CDR3 sequence: CASSNQTGEAFF. In DNA, the CDR3 is TGTGCCAGCAGTAACCAGACAGGTGAAGCTTTCTTT.

This chain links TRBV19 with TRBJ2-7; TRBD2 aligns across 7 bases. CDR3 length: 14 amino acids. CDR1 is LNHDA and CDR2 is SQIVND in the germline V gene (reference sequence). J gave up 4 bases and V 6 bases, and 9 bases lay outside the gene matches. DNA of the CDR3: TGTGCCAGTAGCTCGGGAGGACTAGGGTACGAGCAGTACTTC. This gives the protein CASSSGGLGYEQYF.

The V and J genes are TRBV7-2 and TRBJ2-7; no firm D call. Germline V lookup: CDR1 SGHTA, CDR2 FQGNSA. Trimming took off 2 bases at V and 3 bases at J, with 11 bases between the two ends. This CDR3 is built from 14 residues. Here the CDR3 reads CASSLSGIGYEQYF. In DNA, the CDR3 is TGTGCCAGCAGCTTATCCGGTATCGGCTACGAGCAGTACTTC.

In its sample, this clone was seen once. This sequence joins TRBV5-1 and TRBJ2-5; 9 nucleotides agree with TRBD2. The CDR3 covers 15 residues. Per germline, CDR1 SGHRS and CDR2 YFSETQ. V lost 0 bases and J lost 4; bases outside the gene matches: 4. The CDR3 protein is CASSLAALAGETQYF. CDR3 DNA: TGCGCCAGCAGCTTGGCCGCACTAGCGGGAGAGACCCAGTACTTC.

J is TRBJ2-7 and V is TRBV7-6; 8 nucleotides align to TRBD1. Germline CDR1 is SGHVS and CDR2 is FNYEAQ. J gave up 3 bases and V 5 bases, and 9 bases lay outside the gene matches. The CDR3 totals 15 residues. DNA for the CDR3: TGTGCCAGCAGCGCGAGAGGACAGGGATACTACGAGCAGTACTTC. It translates to CASSARGQGYYEQYF.

This clone was seen only once. V usage is TRBV3-1 (or the pseudogene TRBV3-2) and J usage is TRBJ1-1; D is undetermined. Germline V gene lookup returns CDR1 LGHDT and CDR2 YNNKEL (reference sequence). Trimming left V 6 bases short and J 4 bases short, with 9 bases between. The CDR3 extends over 12 amino acids. CDR3 in amino acids: CASRLTGTEAFF. DNA for the CDR3: TGTGCCAGCAGACTTACGGGCACTGAAGCTTTCTTT.

The chain recombines TRBV5-1 with TRBJ2-2; TRBD1 might be the D (5 bases). This CDR3 has 13 residues. Trimming cost V 4 bases and J 5 bases, with 9 bases left between them. Germline values: CDR1 SGHRS, CDR2 YFSETQ. The CDR3 DNA is TGCGCCAGCAGCCCGACAGCTACCGGGGAGCTGTTTTTT. Residues: CASSPTATGELFF.

This clone was seen once. The chain uses TRBV2 and TRBJ2-7, with no clear D. V was shortened by 7 bases and J by 0 bases, with 10 bases between the two germline ends. The CDR3 runs to 13 residues. Germline V CDR1 and CDR2: SNHLY, FYNNEI. The CDR3 nucleotides read TGTGCCAGCACTTATGACAACTCCTACGAGCAGTACTTC. Amino acids: CASTYDNSYEQYF.

This chain's CDR3 is CASSDYSGRRSDTQYF. The CDR3 DNA reads as TGTGCCAGCAGTGATTATAGCGGGAGAAGGTCAGATACGCAGTATTTT. V and J are TRBV25-1 and TRBJ2-3; TRBD2 agrees at 9 bases. The ends lost 3 bases at V and 4 bases at J; junction bases unmatched: 8. This CDR3 is built from 16 residues. Germline lookup yields CDR1 MGHDK and CDR2 SYGVNS.

The V call is TRBV27, the J call TRBJ1-5; possible D gene TRBD1, 6 bases. V dropped 0 bases and J dropped 0 bases, with 9 bases sitting between them. The CDR3 consists of 16 residues. Germline-derived CDR1 and CDR2 are MNHEY and SMNVEV (reference sequence). The CDR3 DNA reads as TGTGCCAGCAGTTTATCCCCGGGACATAGCAATCAGCCCCAGCATTTT. Translation: CASSLSPGHSNQPQHF.